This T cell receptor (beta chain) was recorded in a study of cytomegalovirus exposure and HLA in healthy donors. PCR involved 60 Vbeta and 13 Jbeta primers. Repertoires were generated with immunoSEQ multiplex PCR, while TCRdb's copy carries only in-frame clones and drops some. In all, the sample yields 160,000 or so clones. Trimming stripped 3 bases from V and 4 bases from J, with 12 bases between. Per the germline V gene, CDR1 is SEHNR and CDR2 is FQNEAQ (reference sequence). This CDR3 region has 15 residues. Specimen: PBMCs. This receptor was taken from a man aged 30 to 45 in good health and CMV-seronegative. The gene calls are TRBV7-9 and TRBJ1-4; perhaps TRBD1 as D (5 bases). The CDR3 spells CASSFPGTLNEKLFF. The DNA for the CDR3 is TGTGCCAGCAGCTTCCCAGGGACTCTTAATGAAAAACTGTTTTTT.